Described below is a single T cell receptor (beta chain) sequence and its context. This record comes from a study of blood T cell repertoires in COVID-19. Overall study context: The origin of the acute and convalescent COVID-19 samples was the United States, Italy and Spain. Sources were T cells, B-cell-depleted T cells, or PBMCs; the material itself was cDNA or gDNA.

As originally analysed: The assay estimated nucleated cells by amplifying reference gene primers. Only in-frame clones appear in the TCRdb table, and some are missing; sequencing was by immunoSEQ multiplex PCR. The D gene and trimming were derived from the DNA, and the V and J assignments and clone size from that table. The sample holds some 90,000 clones, 75% to 90% seen once. CDR3 length: 15 amino acids. Germline assignment: CDR1 SGDLS and CDR2 YYNGEE. V lost 1 base to trimming and J lost 3 bases; unmatched junction nucleotides: 5. The TCR sequence derives from an elderly woman with acute or convalescent COVID-19. The specimen sequenced was peripheral blood. The V and J genes are TRBV9 and TRBJ1-1; 8 positions agree with TRBD1. The CDR3 DNA reads TGTGCCAGCAGCGTATCTGCAGGGGGCCACACTGAAGCTTTCTTT. Amino acid sequence: CASSVSAGGHTEAFF.